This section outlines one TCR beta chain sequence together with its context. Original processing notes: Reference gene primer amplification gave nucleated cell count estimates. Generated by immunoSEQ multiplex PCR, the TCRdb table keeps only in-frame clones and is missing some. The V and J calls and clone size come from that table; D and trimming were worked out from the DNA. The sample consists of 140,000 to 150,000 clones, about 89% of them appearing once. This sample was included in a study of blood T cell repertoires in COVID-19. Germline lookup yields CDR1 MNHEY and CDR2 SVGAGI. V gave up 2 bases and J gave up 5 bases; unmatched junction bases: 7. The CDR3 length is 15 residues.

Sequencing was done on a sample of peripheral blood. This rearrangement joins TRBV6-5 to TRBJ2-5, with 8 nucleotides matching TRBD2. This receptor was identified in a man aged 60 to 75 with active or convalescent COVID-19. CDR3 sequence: CASSYDRGGRETQYF. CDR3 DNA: TGTGCCAGCAGTTACGATCGGGGGGGAAGGGAGACCCAGTACTTC.